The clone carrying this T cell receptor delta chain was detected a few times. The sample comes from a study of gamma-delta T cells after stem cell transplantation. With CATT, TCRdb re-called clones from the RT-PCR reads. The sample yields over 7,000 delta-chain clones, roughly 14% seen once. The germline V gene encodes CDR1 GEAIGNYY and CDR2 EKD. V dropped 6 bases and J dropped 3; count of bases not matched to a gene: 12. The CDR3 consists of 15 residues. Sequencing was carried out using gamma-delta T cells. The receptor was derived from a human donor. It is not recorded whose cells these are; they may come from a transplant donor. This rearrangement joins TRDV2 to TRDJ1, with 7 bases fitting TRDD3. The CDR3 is CACQRTGVRADKLIF. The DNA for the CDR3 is TGTGCCTGTCAGAGGACTGGGGTACGCGCCGATAAACTCATCTTT.